Each of the 12 T cell receptor beta chains below was sequenced from the same sample in a study of T cell repertoires in cytomegalovirus infection. One entry per CDR3 protein, called by TCRdb with MiXCR from the reads. The sample consists of 450,000 to 550,000 distinct CDR3 sequences, approximately 15% of them appearing once. What was sequenced was CD8+ T cells from PBMCs. These receptor sequences come from a human donor in good health (CMV status not recorded). Some clones in this sample may be carry-over from other donors' samples.

This clonotype was detected ten times or more. The J gene is TRBJ1-1, the V gene TRBV7-9, with 8 bases fitting TRBD1. Per germline, CDR1 SEHNR and CDR2 FQNEAQ (reference sequence). There are 14 residues in the CDR3. With V trimmed by 4 bases and J by 0 bases, 1 base remained unmatched. For the CDR3, the DNA is TGTGCCAGCAGCTGGGACAGGATGAACACTGAAGCTTTCTTT. This encodes CASSWDRMNTEAFF.

This clonotype was observed at least ten times. The rearrangement joins TRBV6-1 to TRBJ1-3; unclear D gene. Trimming shortened V by 2 bases and J by 0 bases, and 8 bases separated the two germline ends. Germline-derived CDR1 and CDR2 are MNHNS and SASEGT. CDR3 size: 15 residues. The DNA of the CDR3 is TGTGCCAGCAGTGAACAGTCGGGCTCTGGAAACACCATATATTTT. Amino acid sequence: CASSEQSGSGNTIYF.

This clonotype was recorded many times. The chain uses TRBV7-2 and TRBJ1-1; no definite D call. V dropped 4 bases and J dropped 4 bases, with 22 bases sitting between them. The CDR3 loop spans 17 amino acids. From germline, CDR1 is SGHTA and CDR2 FQGNSA. CDR3 bases: TGTGCCAGCAGCTGGGGATTGGACGTAAAAGGATCCACTGAAGCTTTCTTT. Translated: CASSWGLDVKGSTEAFF. Based on the CDR3 plus reference TRBV7-2 and TRBJ1-1, the full variable domain is GAGVSQSPSNKVTEKGKDVELRCDPISGHTALYWYRQSLGQGLEFLIYFQGNSAPDKSGLPSDRFSAERTGGSVSTLTIQRTQQEDSAVYLCASSWGLDVKGSTEAFFGQGTRLTVV.

This clonotype was seen at least ten times. Germline and junction disagree at one end, which may indicate a read error. The genes are TRBV4-1 and TRBJ2-5, with 13 bases fitting TRBD2. This CDR3 has 15 amino acids. The germline gives CDR1 MGHRA, CDR2 YSYEKL. The CDR3 loop reads CASSLGLAGEETQYF. DNA for the CDR3: TGTGCCAGCAGCTTAGGACTAGCGGGGGAAGAGACCCAGTACTTC.

This clonotype was seen repeatedly, ten times or more. The V gene is TRBV7-6, the J gene TRBJ2-3; 14 nucleotides align to TRBD2. This CDR3 has 19 amino acids. Germline V gene data show CDR1 as SGHVS and CDR2 as FNYEAQ. Trimming took 1 base from V and 1 from J; bases not matched to a gene: 7. The DNA of the CDR3 is TGTGCCAGCAGCTTAGAGACTAGCGGGGGGGGCCGAGGCACAGATACGCAGTATTTT. It specifies CASSLETSGGGRGTDTQYF. Filled out from reference TRBV7-6 and TRBJ2-3, the complete variable domain reads GAGVSQSPRYKVTKRGQDVALRCDPISGHVSLYWYRQALGQGPEFLTYFNYEAQQDKSGLPNDRFSAERPEGSISTLTIQRTEQRDSAMYRCASSLETSGGGRGTDTQYFGPGTRLTVL.

The sample holds many counts of this clonotype. The chain uses TRBV12-3 or TRBV12-4 and TRBJ1-1; D is possibly TRBD1 (5 bases). This CDR3 comprises 16 residues. The V end was cut by 2 bases, the J end by 2 bases, with 15 bases between. This CDR3 reads CASSLNPDRVNTEAFF. As DNA, the CDR3 is TGTGCCAGCAGTTTAAATCCCGACAGAGTTAACACTGAAGCTTTCTTT.

This clonotype was recorded many times. For the CDR3, the DNA is TGTGCCAGCAGTTATTCGCTAAGCGGGAGAGGTTACGAGCAGTACTTC. Protein sequence: CASSYSLSGRGYEQYF. The chain uses TRBV6-2 or TRBV6-3 and TRBJ2-7; the match to TRBD2 covers 8 bases. The V gene's germline CDR1 is MNHEY and CDR2 SVGEGT. CDR3 size: 16 residues. V lost 3 bases to trimming and J lost 4 bases; unmatched junction nucleotides: 11.

V and J are TRBV28 and TRBJ2-3; TRBD2 aligns across 10 bases. The CDR3 spans 19 residues. Germline loops: CDR1 MDHEN, CDR2 SYDVKM. The junction had 11 bases not matched to a gene; V was cut back by 2 bases and J by 0 bases. The CDR3 sequence: CASSLRGSSGRVSTDTQYF. The CDR3 DNA sequence: TGTGCCAGCAGTTTAAGGGGATCTAGCGGGAGAGTTAGCACAGATACGCAGTATTTT.

The table lists this clonotype with many counts. The V gene is TRBV7-8, the J gene TRBJ2-5, with 9 bases that match TRBD1. This CDR3 region has 16 residues. Germline CDR1 and CDR2: SGHVS and FQNEAQ. V lost 4 bases and J lost 4; bases outside the gene matches: 10. CDR3 amino acids: CASSSRTGGIGETQYF. The CDR3 DNA reads as TGTGCCAGCAGCTCCCGTACAGGGGGCATAGGAGAGACCCAGTACTTC.

The V gene is TRBV2, the J gene TRBJ2-2; TRBD1 matches at 8 bases. Germline loops: CDR1 SNHLY, CDR2 FYNNEI. The V segment lost 3 bases and the J segment 3 bases; nucleotides outside the gene matches: 6. The CDR3 length is 16 residues. The DNA of the CDR3 is TGTGCCAGCAGTGAGTCAGGGGGCTTGCACACCGGGGAGCTGTTTTTT. Protein product: CASSESGGLHTGELFF.

The sample holds many counts of this clonotype. The chain recombines TRBV27 with TRBJ2-1, with D unclear. This CDR3 contains 14 residues. V lost 4 bases, J lost 5 bases, and 12 bases lay in between. Looked up from germline, CDR1 is MNHEY and CDR2 is SMNVEV (reference sequence). The CDR3 DNA sequence: TGTGCCAGCAGTTCCCTCCCTTTCCACAATGAGCAGTTCTTC. This translates into CASSSLPFHNEQFF.

The sample holds a few counts of this clonotype. The CDR3 sequence is CATRGETPNEKLFF. As DNA, the CDR3 is TGTGCCACGCGGGGAGAGACCCCTAATGAAAAACTGTTTTTT. The chain recombines TRBV12-3 or TRBV12-4 with TRBJ1-4; unclear D gene. V lost 10 bases, J lost 3 bases, and 15 bases lay in between. The CDR3 consists of 14 residues.